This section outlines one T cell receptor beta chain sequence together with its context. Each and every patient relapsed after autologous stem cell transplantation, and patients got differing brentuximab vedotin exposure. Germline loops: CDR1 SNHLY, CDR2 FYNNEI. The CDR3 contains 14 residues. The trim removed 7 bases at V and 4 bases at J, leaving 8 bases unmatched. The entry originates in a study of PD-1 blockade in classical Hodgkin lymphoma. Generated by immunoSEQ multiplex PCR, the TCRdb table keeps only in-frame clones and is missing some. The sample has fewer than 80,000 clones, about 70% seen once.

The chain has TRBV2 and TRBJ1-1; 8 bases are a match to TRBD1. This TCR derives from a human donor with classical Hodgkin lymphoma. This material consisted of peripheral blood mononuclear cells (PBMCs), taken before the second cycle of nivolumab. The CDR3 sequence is CASNGQGGITEAFF. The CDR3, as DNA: TGTGCCAGCAACGGACAGGGAGGAATCACTGAAGCTTTCTTT.